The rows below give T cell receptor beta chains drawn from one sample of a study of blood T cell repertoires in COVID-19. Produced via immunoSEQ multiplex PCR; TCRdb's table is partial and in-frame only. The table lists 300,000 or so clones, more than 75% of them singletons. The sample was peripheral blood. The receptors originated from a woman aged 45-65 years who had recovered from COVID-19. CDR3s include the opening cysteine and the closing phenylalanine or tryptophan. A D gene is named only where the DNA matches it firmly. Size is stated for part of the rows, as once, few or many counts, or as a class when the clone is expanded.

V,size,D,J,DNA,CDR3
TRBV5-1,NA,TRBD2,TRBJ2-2,TGCGCCAGCAGCCCACTAGCGGGCGGGACCGGGGAGCTGTTTTTT,CASSPLAGGTGELFF
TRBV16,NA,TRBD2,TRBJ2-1,TGTGCCAGCAGCCAAGTGAGCGGGAGAAGATACAATGAGCAGTTCTTC,CASSQVSGRRYNEQFF
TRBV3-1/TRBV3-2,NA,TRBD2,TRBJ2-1,TGTGCCAGCAGCCACGGACTAGCGGGAGGAGGCGATGAGCAGTTCTTC,CASSHGLAGGGDEQFF
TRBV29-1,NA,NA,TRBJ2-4,TGCAGCGTTGACACAGGATCGGGAAACATTCAGTACTTC,CSVDTGSGNIQYF
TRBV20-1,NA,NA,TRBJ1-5,TGCAGTGCTAGTGCGACAGTCAATCAGCCCCAGCATTTT,CSASATVNQPQHF
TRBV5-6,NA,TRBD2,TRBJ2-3,TGTGCCAGCAGCCAAGGGCGGGGGGGCGTTGCAGATACGCAGTATTTT,CASSQGRGGVADTQYF
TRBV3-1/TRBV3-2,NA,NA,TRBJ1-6,TGTGCCAGCAGCCACTCGCGGGGGGGAGGCGGTTCACCCCTCCACTTT,CASSHSRGGGGSPLHF
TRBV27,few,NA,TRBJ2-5,TGTGCCAGCAGTTGGTCAGGGAATCGTAGAGAGACCCAGTACTTC,CASSWSGNRRETQYF
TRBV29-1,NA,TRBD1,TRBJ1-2,TGCAGCGTCCTCGGACAGGAGAATTATGGCTACACCTTC,CSVLGQENYGYTF
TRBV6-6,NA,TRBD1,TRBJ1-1,TGTGCCAGCAGGGGTGGACAGGGCTTCGCTGAAGCTTTCTTT,CASRGGQGFAEAFF
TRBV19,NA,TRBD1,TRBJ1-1,TGTGCCAGTAGCCCGAGGGGGACAGGGACGGCTCGGACTGAAGCTTTCTTT,CASSPRGTGTARTEAFF
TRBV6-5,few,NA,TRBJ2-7,TGTGCCAGCAGTTACGGGGGCTCACACTCCACCTACGAGCAGTACTTC,CASSYGGSHSTYEQYF
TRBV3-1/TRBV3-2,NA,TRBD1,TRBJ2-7,TGTGCCAGCAGCCCGGGGACAGGGACCTCCTACGAGCAGTACTTC,CASSPGTGTSYEQYF
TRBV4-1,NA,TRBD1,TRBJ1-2,TGCGCCAGCAGCCAAGGTGGCAGGGGGACGGGTGGCTACACCTTC,CASSQGGRGTGGYTF
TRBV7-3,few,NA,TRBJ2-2,TGTGCCAGCAGCTTAAATAGCGGGAACACCGGGGAGCTGTTTTTT,CASSLNSGNTGELFF
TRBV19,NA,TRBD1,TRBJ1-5,TGTGCCAGTAGGGACAGGGGCTCCCCTAGCAATCAGCCCCAGCATTTT,CASRDRGSPSNQPQHF
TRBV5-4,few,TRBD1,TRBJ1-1,TGTGCCAGCAGCACCAGGGGGCGTGGTGAAGCTTTCTTT,CASSTRGRGEAFF
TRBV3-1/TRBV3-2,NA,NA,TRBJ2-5,TGTGCCAGCAGCTTTACAGTAGGCGAGACCCAGTACTTC,CASSFTVGETQYF
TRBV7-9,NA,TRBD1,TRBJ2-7,TGTGCCAGCAGCTCGCACAGGGGAATCATGGCCTACGAGCAGTACTTC,CASSSHRGIMAYEQYF
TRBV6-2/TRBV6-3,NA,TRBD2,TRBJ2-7,TGTGCCAGCAGTCCGGATGGCGGGAGCGCTTACGAGCAGTACTTC,CASSPDGGSAYEQYF